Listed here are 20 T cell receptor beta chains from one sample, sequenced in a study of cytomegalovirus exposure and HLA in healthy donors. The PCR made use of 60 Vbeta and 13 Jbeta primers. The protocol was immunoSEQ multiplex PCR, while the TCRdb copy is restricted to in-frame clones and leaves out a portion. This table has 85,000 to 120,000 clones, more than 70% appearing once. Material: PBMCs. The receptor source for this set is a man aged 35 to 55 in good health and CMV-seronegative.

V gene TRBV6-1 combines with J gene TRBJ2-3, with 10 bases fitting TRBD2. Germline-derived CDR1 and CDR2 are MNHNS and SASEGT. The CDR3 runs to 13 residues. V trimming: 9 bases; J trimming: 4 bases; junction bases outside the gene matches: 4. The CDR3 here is CASSGGWADTQYF. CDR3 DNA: TGTGCCAGTAGCGGGGGGTGGGCAGATACGCAGTATTTT.

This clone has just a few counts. This CDR3 reads CASSTDTGPRYEQYF. CDR3 nucleotide sequence: TGTGCCAGCAGCACCGATACAGGGCCCCGCTACGAGCAGTACTTC. The chain couples TRBV5-6 to TRBJ2-7; possible D gene TRBD1, 6 bases. This CDR3 region has 15 residues. Per germline, CDR1 SGHDT and CDR2 YYEEEE. Between the trimmed V and J ends, which lost 4 bases and 3 bases, there was a span of 17 bases.

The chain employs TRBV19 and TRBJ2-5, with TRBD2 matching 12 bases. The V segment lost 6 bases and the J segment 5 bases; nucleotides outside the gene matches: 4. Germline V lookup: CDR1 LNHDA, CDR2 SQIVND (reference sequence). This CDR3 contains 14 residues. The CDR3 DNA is TGTGCCAGTAGCCCGACTAGCGGGGGTGAGACCCAGTACTTC. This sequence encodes CASSPTSGGETQYF.

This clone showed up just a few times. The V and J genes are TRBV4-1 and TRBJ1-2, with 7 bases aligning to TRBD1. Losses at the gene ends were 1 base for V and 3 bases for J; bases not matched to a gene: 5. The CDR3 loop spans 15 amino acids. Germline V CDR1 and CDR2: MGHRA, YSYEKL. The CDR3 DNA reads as TGCGCCAGCAGCCAAGGATCAGGGGGTTACTATGGCTACACCTTC. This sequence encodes CASSQGSGGYYGYTF.

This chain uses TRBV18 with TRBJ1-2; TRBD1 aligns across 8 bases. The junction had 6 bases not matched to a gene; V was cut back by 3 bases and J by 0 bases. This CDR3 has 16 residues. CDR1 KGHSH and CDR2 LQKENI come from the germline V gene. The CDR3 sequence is CASSPGQGATNYGYTF. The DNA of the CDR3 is TGTGCCAGCTCACCGGGGCAGGGGGCGACTAACTATGGCTACACCTTC. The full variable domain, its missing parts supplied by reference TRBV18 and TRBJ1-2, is NAGVMQNPRHLVRRRGQEARLRCSPMKGHSHVYWYRQLPEEGLKFMVYLQKENIIDESGMPKERFSAEFPKEGPSILRIQQVVRGDSAAYFCASSPGQGATNYGYTFGSGTRLTVV.

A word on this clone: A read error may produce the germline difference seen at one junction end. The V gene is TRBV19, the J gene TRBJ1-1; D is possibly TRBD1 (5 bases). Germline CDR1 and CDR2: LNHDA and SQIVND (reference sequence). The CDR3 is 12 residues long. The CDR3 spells CASINQDTGAFF. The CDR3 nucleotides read TGTGCCAGTATCAATCAGGACACTGGAGCTTTCTTT.

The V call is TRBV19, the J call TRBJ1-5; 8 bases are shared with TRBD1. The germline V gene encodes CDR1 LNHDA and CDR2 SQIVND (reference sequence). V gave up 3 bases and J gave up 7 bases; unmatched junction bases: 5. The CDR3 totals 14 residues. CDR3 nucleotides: TGTGCCAGTAGTATTTCAGGGGGCCGGCAGCCCCAGCATTTT. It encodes CASSISGGRQPQHF.

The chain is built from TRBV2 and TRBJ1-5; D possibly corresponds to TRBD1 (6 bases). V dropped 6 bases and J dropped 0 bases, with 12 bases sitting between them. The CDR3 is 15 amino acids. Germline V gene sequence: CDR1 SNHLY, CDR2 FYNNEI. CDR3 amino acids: CASSQQGLSNQPQHF. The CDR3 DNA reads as TGTGCCAGCAGCCAACAGGGCCTTAGCAATCAGCCCCAGCATTTT.

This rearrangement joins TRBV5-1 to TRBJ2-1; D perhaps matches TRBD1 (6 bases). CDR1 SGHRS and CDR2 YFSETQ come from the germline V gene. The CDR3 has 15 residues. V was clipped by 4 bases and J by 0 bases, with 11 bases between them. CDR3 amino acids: CASSQGHTSYNEQFF. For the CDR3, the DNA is TGCGCCAGCAGCCAGGGACACACCTCCTACAATGAGCAGTTCTTC.

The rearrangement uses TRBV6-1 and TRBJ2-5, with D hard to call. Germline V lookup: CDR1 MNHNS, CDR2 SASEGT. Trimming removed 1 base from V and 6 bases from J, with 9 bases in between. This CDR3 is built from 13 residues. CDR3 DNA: TGTGCCAGCAGTGAAGAGCAATTCCAGACCCAGTACTTC. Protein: CASSEEQFQTQYF.

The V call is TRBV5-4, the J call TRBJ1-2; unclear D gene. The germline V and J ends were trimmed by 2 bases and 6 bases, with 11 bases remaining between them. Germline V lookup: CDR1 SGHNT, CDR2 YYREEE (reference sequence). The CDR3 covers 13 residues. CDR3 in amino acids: CASSFPNNHGYTF. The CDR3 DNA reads TGTGCCAGCAGCTTCCCGAACAACCATGGCTACACCTTC.

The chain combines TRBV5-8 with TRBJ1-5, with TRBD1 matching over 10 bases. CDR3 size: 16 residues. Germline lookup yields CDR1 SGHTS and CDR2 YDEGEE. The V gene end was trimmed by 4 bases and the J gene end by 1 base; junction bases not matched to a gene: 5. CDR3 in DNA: TGTGCCAGCAGCAAGGGACAGGGGTTGAGCAATCAGCCCCAGCATTTT. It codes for CASSKGQGLSNQPQHF.

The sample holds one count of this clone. The CDR3 sequence: CASSFSRVLYF. As DNA, the CDR3 is TGTGCCAGCAGCTTTAGTCGGGTCCTGTACTTC. The V call is TRBV7-8, the J call TRBJ2-5; D call uncertain. V shed 3 bases and J shed 13 bases, with 12 bases lying between them. This CDR3 spans 11 amino acids. Looked up from germline, CDR1 is SGHVS and CDR2 is FQNEAQ. The variable domain in full, with the rest retrieved from reference TRBV7-8 and TRBJ2-5, is GAGVSQSPRYKVAKRGQDVALRCDPISGHVSLFWYQQALGQGPEFLTYFQNEAQLDKSGLPSDRFFAERPEGSVSTLKIQRTQQEDSAVYLCASSFSRVLYFGPGTRLLVL.

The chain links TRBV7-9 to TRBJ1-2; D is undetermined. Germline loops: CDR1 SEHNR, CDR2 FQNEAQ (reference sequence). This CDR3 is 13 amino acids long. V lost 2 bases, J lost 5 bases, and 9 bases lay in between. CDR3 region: CASSLQFKYGYTF. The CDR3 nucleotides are TGTGCCAGCAGCTTACAGTTTAAATATGGCTACACCTTC. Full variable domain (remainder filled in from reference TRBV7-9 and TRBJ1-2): DTGVSQNPRHKITKRGQNVTFRCDPISEHNRLYWYRQTLGQGPEFLTYFQNEAQLEKSRLLSDRFSAERPKGSFSTLEIQRTEQGDSAMYLCASSLQFKYGYTFGSGTRLTVV.

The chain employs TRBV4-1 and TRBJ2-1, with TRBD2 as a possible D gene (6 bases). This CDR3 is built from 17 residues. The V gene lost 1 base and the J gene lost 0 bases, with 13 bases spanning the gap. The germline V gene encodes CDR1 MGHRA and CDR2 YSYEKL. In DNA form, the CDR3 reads TGCGCCAGCAGCCAAGTAAGGGAGACTAGCTCCTACAATGAGCAGTTCTTC. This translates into CASSQVRETSSYNEQFF.

Here the CDR3 DNA reads TGTGCCAGCAGTGCTAACAGGGATCTTCAGCCCCAGCATTTT. As protein: CASSANRDLQPQHF. V and J are TRBV6-1 and TRBJ1-5; D may be TRBD1 (6 bases). Germline CDR1 reads MNHNS; CDR2 reads SASEGT. V was shortened by 4 bases and J by 6 bases, with 13 bases between the two germline ends. The CDR3 is made up of 14 amino acids.

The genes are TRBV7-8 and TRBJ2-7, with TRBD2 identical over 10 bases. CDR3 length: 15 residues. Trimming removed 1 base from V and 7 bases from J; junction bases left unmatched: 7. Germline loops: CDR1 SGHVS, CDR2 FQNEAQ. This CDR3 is CASSLGLAGGWEQYF. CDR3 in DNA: TGTGCCAGCAGCTTAGGGTTAGCGGGGGGTTGGGAGCAGTACTTC.

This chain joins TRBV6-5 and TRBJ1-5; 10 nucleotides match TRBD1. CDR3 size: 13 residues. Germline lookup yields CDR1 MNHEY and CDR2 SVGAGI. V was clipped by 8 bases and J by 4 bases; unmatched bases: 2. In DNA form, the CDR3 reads TGTGCCAGCCGGGACAGGGGAAATCAGCCCCAGCATTTT. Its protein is CASRDRGNQPQHF.

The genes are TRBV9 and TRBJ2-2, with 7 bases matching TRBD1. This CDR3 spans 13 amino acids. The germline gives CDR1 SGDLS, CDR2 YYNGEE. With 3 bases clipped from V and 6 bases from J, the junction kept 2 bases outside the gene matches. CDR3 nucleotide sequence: TGTGCCAGCAGCGCACAGGGGCCCGGGGAGCTGTTTTTT. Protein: CASSAQGPGELFF.

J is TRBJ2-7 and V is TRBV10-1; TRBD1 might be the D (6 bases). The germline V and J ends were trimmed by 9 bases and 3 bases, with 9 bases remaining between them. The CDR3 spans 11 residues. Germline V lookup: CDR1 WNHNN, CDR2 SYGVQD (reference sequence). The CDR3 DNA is TGCGCCAGTCAACAGGGCTACGAGCAGTACTTC. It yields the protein CASQQGYEQYF.